This TCR beta chain is from a study of blood T cell repertoires in COVID-19. In the study overall: Sites across the United States, Italy and Spain contributed samples from acute and convalescent COVID-19. PBMCs, B-cell-depleted T cells, or T cells were the source of the cDNA or gDNA that made up the material.

As handled by the study authors: Researchers report that nucleated cell counts were estimated from reference gene primer amplification. The method was immunoSEQ multiplex PCR; TCRdb's version includes in-frame clones alone and lacks a portion of them. V and J calls and clone size are as listed in that table; D and trimming were resolved from the DNA. The sample has about 130,000 clones, about 79% seen once; the top ten hold about 40%. The CDR3 length is 15 residues. The sequenced sample consisted of peripheral blood. The rearrangement uses TRBV21-1 and TRBJ2-4; the table's D call, TRBD2, was not checked against the DNA. TRBV21-1 is described as a pseudogene. The clonotype was recovered from a man between 35 and 55 years old with active or convalescent COVID-19. The CDR3 coding sequence is TGTGCCAGCCGGGAGGGGGGGCCGGCCAAAAACATTCAGTACTTC. As protein: CASREGGPAKNIQYF.